This T cell receptor beta chain is drawn from a study of blood T cell repertoires in COVID-19. Looking at the study overall: Samples taken during acute and convalescent COVID-19 were collected in the United States, Italy and Spain. PBMCs, B-cell-depleted T cells, or T cells were the source of the cDNA or gDNA that made up the material.

Germline V gives CDR1 MNHEY, CDR2 SMNVEV (reference sequence). The V end was cut by 8 bases, the J end by 3 bases, with 10 bases between. This CDR3 is built from 12 residues. Profiling relied on immunoSEQ multiplex PCR, and the TCRdb table lists in-frame clones only, not all of them. The sample holds under 500,000 clones, roughly 91% seen once. The sequenced sample was peripheral blood. The clonotype comes from a young woman with acute or convalescent COVID-19. The V call is TRBV27, the J call TRBJ1-1, with no clear D. The chain's CDR3 is CASGLLYTEAFF. In DNA, the CDR3 is TGTGCCAGCGGCCTGTTATACACTGAAGCTTTCTTT.